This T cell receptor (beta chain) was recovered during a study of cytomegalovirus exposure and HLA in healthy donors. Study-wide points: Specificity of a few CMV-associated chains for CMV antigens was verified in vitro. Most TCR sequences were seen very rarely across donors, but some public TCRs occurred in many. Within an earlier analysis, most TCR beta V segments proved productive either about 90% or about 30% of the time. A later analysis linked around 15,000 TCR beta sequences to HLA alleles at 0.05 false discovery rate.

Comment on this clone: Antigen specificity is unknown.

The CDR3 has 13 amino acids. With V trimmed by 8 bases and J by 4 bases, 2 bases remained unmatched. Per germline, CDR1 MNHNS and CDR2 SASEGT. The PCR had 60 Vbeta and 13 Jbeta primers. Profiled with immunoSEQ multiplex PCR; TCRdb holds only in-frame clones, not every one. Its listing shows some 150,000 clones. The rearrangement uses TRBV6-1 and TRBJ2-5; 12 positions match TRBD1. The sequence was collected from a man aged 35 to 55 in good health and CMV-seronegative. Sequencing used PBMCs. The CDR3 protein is CASGTGGAETQYF. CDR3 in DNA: TGTGCCAGCGGGACAGGGGGCGCAGAGACCCAGTACTTC.